Described below is a single T cell receptor beta chain sequence and its context. The data were obtained in a study of shared clonotypes between healthy human individuals. The authors split each subset's genomic DNA evenly across several immunoSEQ plates. Produced via immunoSEQ multiplex PCR; TCRdb's table is partial and in-frame only. The sample yields some 2,000,000 clones, about 94% seen once. It was CD45RO-negative cells, positively selected for CCR7, that made up naive CD8 cells, with terminally differentiated effector memory CD45RA+ cells excluded. CDR3 length: 13 residues. Trimming stripped 6 bases from V and 8 bases from J, with 16 bases between. Germline values: CDR1 MDHEN, CDR2 SYDVKM.

The receptor was isolated from a man between 18 and 35 years old in good health. The sample was naive CD8+ T cells sorted from blood. The chain employs TRBV28 and TRBJ1-2; D not certain. CDR3 residues: CASSPGWVPGYTF. The CDR3 region has the DNA TGTGCCAGCAGCCCGGGGTGGGTACCCGGCTACACCTTC.